This T cell receptor beta chain was captured in a study of CD8+ T cells in alopecia areata. Study observations and caveats: Normal skin contains resident alphabeta T cells, and these are also sequenced in scalp samples.

On this clone: What it recognizes is unknown.

The CDR3 has 15 amino acids. The germline V gene encodes CDR1 SQVTM and CDR2 ANQGSEA. V was pared by 3 bases and J by 2 bases, with 9 bases of the junction left unmatched. Investigators isolated RNA and reverse transcribed it into cDNA to act as the sequencing template. Profiling relied on immunoSEQ multiplex PCR, and the TCRdb table lists in-frame clones only, not all of them. Of some 180,000 clones listed, 56% were seen once; the top ten hold nearly 5%. The sequencing sample was made of CD8+ T cells sorted from blood. The receptor's source is a human donor in good health. The chain carries TRBV29-1 and TRBJ1-2; 7 positions agree with TRBD1. The CDR3 is CSVDLRTGQNYGYTF. The CDR3 coding sequence is TGCAGCGTTGATCTTAGGACAGGACAAAACTATGGCTACACCTTC.